Listed below are T cell receptor beta chains from one sample, sequenced in a study of shared clonotypes between healthy human individuals. Produced via immunoSEQ multiplex PCR; TCRdb's table is partial and in-frame only. The sample lists roughly 770,000 clones; roughly 96% were seen once. Sequencing input: naive CD8+ T cells sorted from blood. The receptors originated from a man aged 25-40 years in good health. The CDR3 runs from the conserved cysteine through the conserved F or W. D genes are given only for firm matches. Size is stated for part of the rows, as once, few or many counts, or as a class when the clone is expanded.

V gene: TRBV18; clone size: NA; D gene: TRBD2; J gene: TRBJ2-1; CDR3 protein: CASSPPFELAGGFTHEQFF; CDR3 DNA: TGTGCCAGCTCACCACCGTTTGAACTAGCGGGAGGATTTACCCATGAGCAGTTCTTC
V gene: TRBV6-5; clone size: NA; D gene: TRBD2; J gene: TRBJ2-1; CDR3 protein: CASSYAGGPGNEQFF; CDR3 DNA: TGTGCCAGCAGTTACGCGGGAGGGCCAGGTAATGAGCAGTTCTTC
V gene: TRBV9; clone size: NA; D gene: NA; J gene: TRBJ2-1; CDR3 protein: CASSGGDFNEQFF; CDR3 DNA: TGTGCCAGCAGCGGCGGGGATTTCAATGAGCAGTTCTTC
V gene: TRBV11-1; clone size: NA; D gene: TRBD1; J gene: TRBJ2-7; CDR3 protein: CASSQGQGASPTYEQYF; CDR3 DNA: TGTGCCAGCAGCCAGGGACAGGGGGCTTCGCCAACCTACGAGCAGTACTTC
V gene: TRBV29-1; clone size: NA; D gene: NA; J gene: TRBJ2-7; CDR3 protein: CSAGWGDEQYF; CDR3 DNA: TGCAGCGCGGGGTGGGGCGACGAGCAGTACTTC
V gene: TRBV7-9; clone size: NA; D gene: NA; J gene: TRBJ1-1; CDR3 protein: CASSSEQGGDTEAFF; CDR3 DNA: TGTGCCAGCAGCTCGGAACAAGGGGGAGACACTGAAGCTTTCTTT
V gene: TRBV9; clone size: NA; D gene: NA; J gene: TRBJ1-1; CDR3 protein: CASSVDPRGGMWNTEAFF; CDR3 DNA: TGTGCCAGCAGCGTTGACCCCAGGGGAGGGATGTGGAACACTGAAGCTTTCTTT
V gene: TRBV21-1; clone size: NA; D gene: NA; J gene: TRBJ2-5; CDR3 protein: CASSKQGAAGGCETQYF; CDR3 DNA: TGTGCCAGCAGCAAACAGGGGGCTGCGGGAGGGTGCGAGACCCAGTACTTC
V gene: TRBV25-1; clone size: NA; D gene: NA; J gene: TRBJ1-5; CDR3 protein: CASSELNQPQHF; CDR3 DNA: TGTGCCAGCAGTGAGTTGAATCAGCCCCAGCATTTT
V gene: TRBV7-7; clone size: NA; D gene: TRBD1; J gene: TRBJ2-7; CDR3 protein: CASSFRDSPSYEQYF; CDR3 DNA: TGTGCTAGCAGCTTCCGGGACAGTCCCTCCTACGAGCAGTACTTC
V gene: TRBV4-1; clone size: once; D gene: TRBD1; J gene: TRBJ1-5; CDR3 protein: CASSQGQGHQPQHF; CDR3 DNA: TGCGCCAGCAGCCAGGGACAGGGGCATCAGCCCCAGCATTTT
V gene: TRBV6-5; clone size: NA; D gene: NA; J gene: TRBJ2-5; CDR3 protein: CASSQGGETQYF; CDR3 DNA: TGTGCCAGCAGTCAGGGTGGTGAGACCCAGTACTTC
V gene: TRBV4-1; clone size: NA; D gene: NA; J gene: TRBJ1-3; CDR3 protein: CASSQVPGIGNTIYF; CDR3 DNA: TGCGCCAGCAGCCAAGTACCGGGGATAGGAAACACCATATATTTT
V gene: TRBV27; clone size: NA; D gene: TRBD2; J gene: TRBJ2-1; CDR3 protein: CASSLGLAGGYEQFF; CDR3 DNA: TGTGCCAGCAGTTTGGGACTAGCGGGAGGATACGAGCAGTTCTTC
V gene: TRBV18; clone size: NA; D gene: NA; J gene: TRBJ2-1; CDR3 protein: CASSPRTEISYNEQFF; CDR3 DNA: TGTGCCAGCTCACCCCGGACAGAAATTTCCTACAATGAGCAGTTCTTC
V gene: TRBV30; clone size: NA; D gene: TRBD1; J gene: TRBJ2-7; CDR3 protein: CAWSPPDRGQFGYEQYF; CDR3 DNA: TGTGCCTGGAGTCCTCCCGACAGGGGCCAGTTCGGATACGAGCAGTACTTC